The rows below give T cell receptor beta chains drawn from one sample of a study of T cell responses to AZD1222 COVID-19 vaccine. Measured with immunoSEQ multiplex PCR; TCRdb has only the in-frame clones, and not every one. In the table there are 150,000 to 200,000 clones, around nine tenths of which are singletons. The material sequenced was peripheral blood, taken on day 0 of AZD1222 vaccination. The receptor set was obtained from an adult in good health. CDR3s include the opening cysteine and the closing phenylalanine or tryptophan. The D gene is left open where the match is weak. Clone size is given for some rows only: seen once, a few or many times, or a class if the clone is expanded.

v_gene	j_gene	d_gene	len	abundance	CDR3aa	CDR3nt
TRBV4-1	TRBJ2-7	TRBD2	17	-	CASSQDRRTSVSYEQYF	TGCGCCAGCAGCCAAGATAGAAGGACTAGCGTCTCCTACGAGCAGTACTTC
TRBV19	TRBJ1-4	-	15	once	CASSIGGLGNEKLFF	TGTGCCAGTAGTATAGGTGGCCTCGGGAATGAAAAACTGTTTTTT
TRBV24-1	TRBJ2-5	-	14	-	CATSDSGQTETQYF	TGTGCCACCAGTGATTCTGGTCAAACAGAGACCCAGTACTTC
TRBV6-1	TRBJ2-4	-	18	-	CASSEVASGAAAKNIQYF	TGTGCCAGCAGTGAGGTTGCCTCGGGGGCGGCAGCCAAAAACATTCAGTACTTC
TRBV9	TRBJ2-1	TRBD2	15	-	CASSISGRGADEQFF	TGTGCCAGCAGCATTAGCGGGAGAGGGGCCGATGAGCAGTTCTTC
TRBV6-5	TRBJ2-3	TRBD2	16	-	CASSYGPGGSTDTQYF	TGTGCCAGCAGTTACGGTCCGGGAGGGAGCACAGATACGCAGTATTTT
TRBV7-9	TRBJ2-5	TRBD2	14	-	CASSYSGTWETQYF	TGTGCCAGCAGCTATAGCGGGACCTGGGAGACCCAGTACTTC
TRBV6-4	TRBJ2-2	-	13	-	CASSATVTGELFF	TGTGCCAGCAGTGCAACGGTCACCGGGGAGCTGTTTTTT
TRBV30	TRBJ1-2	TRBD1	12	few	CAWGQGSYGYTF	TGTGCCTGGGGACAGGGGAGCTATGGCTACACCTTC
TRBV5-5	TRBJ1-5	-	14	-	CASSPFGEDQPQHF	TGTGCCAGCAGCCCTTTCGGGGAGGATCAGCCCCAGCATTTT
TRBV7-6	TRBJ2-1	-	15	-	CASSFSRVGYNEQFF	TGTGCCAGCAGCTTCTCTAGAGTGGGGTACAATGAGCAGTTCTTC
TRBV27	TRBJ2-1	TRBD2	13	-	CASRREKPAVEFF	TGTGCCAGCAGGCGGGAGAAGCCGGCGGTAGAGTTCTTC
TRBV3-1/TRBV3-2	TRBJ1-2	TRBD1	13	-	CASSLGTVGGYTF	TGTGCCAGCAGCCTGGGGACAGTAGGAGGCTACACCTTC
TRBV3-1/TRBV3-2	TRBJ2-3	-	17	-	CASSQRDSRLGTDTQYF	TGTGCCAGCAGCCAACGCGACTCTCGTCTAGGCACAGATACGCAGTATTTT
TRBV6-1	TRBJ1-1	-	15	-	CASSELAQGITEAFF	TGTGCCAGCAGTGAATTAGCGCAGGGCATCACTGAAGCTTTCTTT
TRBV30	TRBJ1-2	-	13	-	CAGRGGHNYGYTF	TGTGCCGGACGGGGGGGGCACAACTATGGCTACACCTTC
TRBV21-1	TRBJ1-2	-	13	-	CASSKASVYGYTF	TGTGCCAGCAGCAAAGCCTCGGTTTATGGCTACACCTTC
TRBV5-4	TRBJ2-1	-	14	-	CASSLGQEKNEQFF	TGTGCCAGCAGCTTGGGGCAGGAGAAAAATGAGCAGTTCTTC
TRBV21-1	TRBJ2-1	-	17	-	CASRKLPLEREGTEQFF	TGTGCCAGCAGAAAGTTGCCCCTCGAGCGGGAGGGCACTGAGCAGTTCTTC
TRBV5-1	TRBJ2-1	TRBD2	16	once	CASSLISGSHYNEQFF	TGCGCCAGCAGCTTAATCAGCGGGAGTCACTACAATGAGCAGTTCTTC
TRBV14	TRBJ1-2	TRBD1	14	-	CASSHDRGVNGYTF	TGTGCCAGCAGCCATGACAGGGGAGTTAATGGCTACACCTTC
TRBV7-6	TRBJ2-5	TRBD2	14	-	CASRGAGGRETQYF	TGTGCCAGCCGTGGGGCGGGAGGACGAGAGACCCAGTACTTC